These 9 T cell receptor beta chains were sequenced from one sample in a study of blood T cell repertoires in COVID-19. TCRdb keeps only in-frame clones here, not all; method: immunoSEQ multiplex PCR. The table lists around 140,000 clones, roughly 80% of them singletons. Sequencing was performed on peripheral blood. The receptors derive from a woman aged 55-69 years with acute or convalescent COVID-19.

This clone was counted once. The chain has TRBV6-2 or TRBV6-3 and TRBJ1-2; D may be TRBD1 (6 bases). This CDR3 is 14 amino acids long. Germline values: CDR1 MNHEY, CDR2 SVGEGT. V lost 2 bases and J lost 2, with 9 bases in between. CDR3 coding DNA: TGTGCCAGCAGTTACGGTACAGGGAACTATGGCTACACCTTC. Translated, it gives CASSYGTGNYGYTF.

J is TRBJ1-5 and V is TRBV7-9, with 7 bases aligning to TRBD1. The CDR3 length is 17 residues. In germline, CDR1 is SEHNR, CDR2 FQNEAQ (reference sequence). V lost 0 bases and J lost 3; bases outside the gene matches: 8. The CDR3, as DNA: TGTGCCAGCAGCTTAGCGCTGGGGGACAGCCACAATCAGCCCCAGCATTTT. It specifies CASSLALGDSHNQPQHF.

In DNA, the CDR3 is TGTGCCAGCAGTCCGCTCGCTAGCCTCGGGCAGTTCTTC. Encoded protein: CASSPLASLGQFF. The J gene is TRBJ2-1, the V gene TRBV11-2; TRBD2 might be the D (5 bases). Germline CDR1 SGHAT, CDR2 FQNNGV. Trimming pared 6 bases from V and 12 bases from J, leaving 18 bases between. The CDR3 is 13 amino acids.

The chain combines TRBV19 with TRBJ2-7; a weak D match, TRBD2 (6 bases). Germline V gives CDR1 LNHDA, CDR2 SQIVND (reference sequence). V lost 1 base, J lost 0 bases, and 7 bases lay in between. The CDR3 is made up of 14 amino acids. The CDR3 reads CASSIAEGSYEQYF. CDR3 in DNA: TGTGCCAGTAGTATAGCGGAGGGCTCCTACGAGCAGTACTTC.

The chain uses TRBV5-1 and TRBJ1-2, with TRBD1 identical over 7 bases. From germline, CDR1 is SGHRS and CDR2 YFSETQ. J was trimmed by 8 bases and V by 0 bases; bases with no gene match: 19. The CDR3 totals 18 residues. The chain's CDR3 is CASSLGLPVLDRPDGYTF. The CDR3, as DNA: TGCGCCAGCAGCTTGGGTCTCCCGGTGTTGGACAGGCCAGACGGCTACACCTTC.

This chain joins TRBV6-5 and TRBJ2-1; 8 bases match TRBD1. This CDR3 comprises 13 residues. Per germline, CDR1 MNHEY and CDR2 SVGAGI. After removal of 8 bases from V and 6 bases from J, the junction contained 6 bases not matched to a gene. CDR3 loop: CASQGANPNEQFF. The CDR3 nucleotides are TGTGCCAGCCAGGGGGCGAACCCCAATGAGCAGTTCTTC.

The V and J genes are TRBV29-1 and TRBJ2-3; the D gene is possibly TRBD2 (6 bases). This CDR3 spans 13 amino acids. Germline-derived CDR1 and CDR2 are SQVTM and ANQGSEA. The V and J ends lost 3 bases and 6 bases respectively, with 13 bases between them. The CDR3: CSVETGVGDTQYF. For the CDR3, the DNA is TGCAGCGTTGAGACGGGAGTGGGTGATACGCAGTATTTT.

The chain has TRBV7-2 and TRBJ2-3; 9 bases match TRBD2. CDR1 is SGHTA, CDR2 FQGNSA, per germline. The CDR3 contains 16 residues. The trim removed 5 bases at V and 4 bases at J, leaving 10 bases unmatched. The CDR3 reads CASSPRGGRGPDTQYF. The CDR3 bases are TGTGCCAGCAGCCCAAGGGGCGGGAGGGGCCCAGATACGCAGTATTTT.

This chain's CDR3 is CASSYLQGYEQYF. The CDR3 bases are TGTGCCAGCAGTTACCTACAGGGCTACGAGCAGTACTTC. The rearrangement joins TRBV6-5 to TRBJ2-7; perhaps TRBD1 as D (6 bases). The length of the CDR3 is 13 residues. Deletions cut 2 bases from V and 3 bases from J, with 8 bases between. CDR1 and CDR2 (germline): MNHEY, SVGAGI.